The 31 T cell receptor beta chains presented below share a single source sample, sequenced in a study of shared clonotypes between healthy human individuals. Sequencing was performed with immunoSEQ multiplex PCR; in TCRdb, only in-frame clones are kept and a portion is missing. There are 450,000 to 500,000 clones in the sample; over 70% occur only once, and about 13% lies in the top ten. Source material: PBMCs. The receptor set was obtained from a woman aged 40 to 50 in good health. Some clones in this sample may be carry-over from other donors' samples.

In regard to this clone: A far larger clone is one nucleotide away, so this likely arose from a read error. The sample holds other DNA sequences that translate to the same CDR3. This sequence joins TRBV29-1 and TRBJ1-2, with no clear D. V lost 7 bases and J 2 bases, leaving 8 bases between the germline ends. CDR3 length equals 11 residues. Germline CDR1 SQVTM, CDR2 ANQGSEA. Written as DNA, the CDR3 is TGCAGCGAGTCCTCGAACTATGGCTACACCTTC. Translated, it gives CSESSNYGYTF.

The gene calls are TRBV11-1 and TRBJ1-1, with a possible D match to TRBD1 (5 bases). Trimming shortened V by 1 base and J by 10 bases, and 13 bases separated the two germline ends. The CDR3 sequence is 13 residues long. The V gene's germline CDR1 is SGHAT and CDR2 FQDESV (reference sequence). The CDR3, as DNA: TGTGCCAGCAGCTTAGGGGACTCGAAGAGAGCTTTCTTT. Translation gives CASSLGDSKRAFF.

Note on this clone: A read error is possible here, since a much larger clone lies one base away. The chain links TRBV7-9 to TRBJ2-1; 12 nucleotides align to TRBD2. Trimming at V came to 5 bases and at J to 8 bases, leaving 7 bases not matched to a gene. Germline V gene data show CDR1 as SEHNR and CDR2 as FQNEAQ (reference sequence). CDR3 length: 15 residues. The CDR3 DNA sequence: TGTGCCAGCAGCCTACGACTAGCGGGAGTGGATGAGCAGTTCTTC. Encoded protein: CASSLRLAGVDEQFF.

This clone has only one observation. With a far larger clone one base away, a read error is the likely cause. Other DNA sequences in the sample encode the same CDR3. The chain uses TRBV29-1 and TRBJ2-3; D could derive from TRBD1 or TRBD2 (5 bases each). This CDR3 contains 12 residues. The V gene's germline CDR1 is SQVTM and CDR2 ANQGSEA. CDR3 sequence (DNA): TGCAGCGCAACCCCGGGGCCAGATACGCAGTACTTT. It codes for CSATPGPDTQYF.

This clone was seen just once. Only one base separates this from a far larger clonotype, so it likely reflects a read error. The sample holds other DNA sequences that translate to the same CDR3. The CDR3 DNA reads as TGTGCCTGGAAAGCGGGACATCGGAACACTGAGGCTTTCTTT. Its translation is CAWKAGHRNTEAFF. The V and J genes are TRBV30 and TRBJ1-1, with D possibly being TRBD1 (6 bases). The germline CDR1 and CDR2 sequences are GTSNPN and SVGIG (reference sequence). The CDR3 length is 14 residues.

This chain connects TRBV2 to TRBJ2-7, with no clear D. CDR1 and CDR2 (germline): SNHLY, FYNNEI. CDR3 length equals 12 residues. V was clipped by 8 bases and J by 5 bases, with 13 bases between them. The DNA of the CDR3 is TGTGCCAGCGGAAGGGTGTTTGACGAGCAGTACTTC. Its translation is CASGRVFDEQYF. The full variable domain, completed using reference TRBV2 and TRBJ2-7, is EPEVTQTPSHQVTQMGQEVILRCVPISNHLYFYWYRQILGQKVEFLVSFYNNEISEKSEIFDDQFSVERPDGSNFTLKIRSTKLEDSAMYFCASGRVFDEQYFGPGTRLTVT.

J is TRBJ1-2 and V is TRBV7-9, with D unclear. This CDR3 region has 12 residues. Germline-derived CDR1 and CDR2 are SEHNR and FQNEAQ (reference sequence). Trimming pared 4 bases from V and 6 bases from J, leaving 9 bases between. This CDR3 reads CASSYGLHGYTF. The CDR3 region has the DNA TGTGCCAGCAGCTACGGACTTCATGGCTACACCTTC.

The table lists this clone with a count of one. Other nucleotide sequences in the sample specify the same CDR3. The chain employs TRBV9 and TRBJ1-1; no firm D call. V lost 0 bases and J lost 4, with 7 bases in between. The CDR3 is made up of 13 amino acids. Looked up from germline, CDR1 is SGDLS and CDR2 is YYNGEE. The CDR3 reads CASSVGSGTEAFF. As DNA, the CDR3 is TGTGCCAGCAGCGTAGGGTCAGGCACTGAAGCTTTCTTT.

The rearrangement uses TRBV13 and TRBJ2-5; D call uncertain. Trimming cost V 1 base and J 3 bases, with 12 bases left between them. CDR3 length equals 15 residues. Germline V gene sequence: CDR1 PRHDT, CDR2 FYEKMQ (reference sequence). In nucleotides, the CDR3 is TGTGCCAGCAGCTTAGAGTTAGCCAACGAAGAGACCCAGTACTTC. This sequence encodes CASSLELANEETQYF.

The chain uses TRBV11-2 and TRBJ2-5; the D gene is possibly TRBD2 (6 bases). With 5 bases removed from V and 4 bases from J, the gap between germline ends came to 17 bases. CDR1 SGHAT and CDR2 FQNNGV come from the germline V gene. The CDR3 covers 15 residues. CDR3 DNA sequence: TGTGCCAGCAGCACAGGAGGCGGGAACGGAGAGACCCAGTACTTC. The encoded protein is CASSTGGGNGETQYF.

Concerning this clone itself: Additional DNA sequences in this sample encode the identical CDR3. The chain has TRBV30 and TRBJ2-7; D is ambiguous. The CDR3 covers 12 residues. Trimming removed 0 bases from V and 4 bases from J, with 7 bases in between. Germline V lookup: CDR1 GTSNPN, CDR2 SVGIG (reference sequence). In DNA form, the CDR3 reads TGTGCCTGGAGTGTAATGGGTTACGAGCAGTACTTC. Amino acids: CAWSVMGYEQYF.

V usage is TRBV7-9 and J usage is TRBJ2-7, with 8 bases aligning to TRBD1. Germline V CDR1 and CDR2: SEHNR, FQNEAQ (reference sequence). The CDR3 runs 17 residues. With 5 bases clipped from V and 3 bases from J, the junction kept 15 bases outside the gene matches. The CDR3 nucleotides are TGTGCCAGCAGCATAATTAAGGGGAGGACAGGGTTCTACGAGCAGTACTTC. Translating it yields CASSIIKGRTGFYEQYF.

In this sample, this clone turned up a few times. One junction end disagrees with the germline gene, perhaps due to a read error. Other nucleotide sequences in the sample specify the same CDR3. V is TRBV5-1 and J is TRBJ2-2; 9 positions agree with TRBD1. Per the germline V gene, CDR1 is SGHRS and CDR2 is YFSETQ. There are 16 residues in the CDR3. CDR3 sequence reads: CASSLGGQGNTGELFF. The CDR3, as DNA: TGCGCCAGCAGTTTGGGGGGACAGGGCAACACCGGGGAGCTGTTTTTT. Drawing the rest from reference TRBV5-1 and TRBJ2-2, the complete variable domain is KAGVTQTPRYLIKTRGQQVTLSCSPISGHRSVSWYQQTPGQGLQFLFEYFSETQRNKGNFPGRFSGRQFSNSRSEMNVSTLELGDSALYLCASSLGGQGNTGELFFGEGSRLTVL.

The chain employs TRBV7-9 and TRBJ2-2; a possible D gene is TRBD1 (5 bases). In germline, CDR1 is SEHNR, CDR2 FQNEAQ (reference sequence). The CDR3 covers 15 residues. V was shortened by 0 bases and J by 2 bases, with 7 bases between the two germline ends. CDR3 nucleotides: TGTGCCAGCAGCTTAGCAGGGGCAAACACCGGGGAGCTGTTTTTT. Protein: CASSLAGANTGELFF.

The J gene is TRBJ1-2, the V gene TRBV5-5; 11 nucleotides align to TRBD1. The J segment lost 1 base and the V segment lost 4 bases, leaving 3 bases of the junction unmatched. Germline V gene lookup returns CDR1 SGHKS and CDR2 YYEKEE (reference sequence). This CDR3 contains 15 residues. The CDR3 DNA is TGTGCCAGCAGCCCGGGACAGGGGGATAACTATGGCTACACCTTC. Encoded protein: CASSPGQGDNYGYTF.

The J gene is TRBJ2-7, the V gene TRBV28; 10 nucleotides match TRBD1. Germline values: CDR1 MDHEN, CDR2 SYDVKM. The ends lost 5 bases at V and 0 bases at J; junction bases unmatched: 4. CDR3 length equals 15 residues. The DNA of the CDR3 is TGTGCCAGCAGTCCCGGGACAGGGGCCTCCTACGAGCAGTACTTC. Protein: CASSPGTGASYEQYF. Based on the CDR3 plus reference TRBV28 and TRBJ2-7, the full variable domain is DVKVTQSSRYLVKRTGEKVFLECVQDMDHENMFWYRQDPGLGLRLIYFSYDVKMKEKGDIPEGYSVSREKKERFSLILESASTNQTSMYLCASSPGTGASYEQYFGPGTRLTVT.

The J gene is TRBJ2-4, the V gene TRBV15; D is uncertain. The V gene lost 5 bases and the J gene lost 8 bases, with 22 bases spanning the gap. The CDR3 loop spans 16 amino acids. Germline V gene lookup returns CDR1 LNHNV and CDR2 YYDKDF (reference sequence). CDR3 nucleotides: TGTGCCACCAGCTACTCCCTTCTTGGGCAGTGGGACATTCAGTACTTC. Protein product: CATSYSLLGQWDIQYF.

The chain uses TRBV5-1 and TRBJ2-3, with 9 bases matching TRBD2. The CDR3 sequence is 17 residues long. The ends lost 4 bases at V and 1 base at J; junction bases unmatched: 10. CDR1 SGHRS and CDR2 YFSETQ come from the germline V gene. The CDR3 is CASSPVAGAVGTDTQYF. The CDR3 DNA sequence: TGCGCCAGCAGCCCGGTAGCGGGAGCGGTTGGCACAGATACGCAGTATTTT.

The chain employs TRBV19 and TRBJ1-2; D remains unclear. The length of the CDR3 is 12 residues. Per germline, CDR1 LNHDA and CDR2 SQIVND (reference sequence). Trimming cost V 3 bases and J 7 bases, with 9 bases left between them. The DNA for the CDR3 is TGTGCCAGTAGTATGTATCGGGTTGGCTACACCTTC. It specifies CASSMYRVGYTF.

The J gene is TRBJ2-5, the V gene TRBV7-2, with TRBD1 identical over 9 bases. There are 16 residues in the CDR3. The V gene's germline CDR1 is SGHTA and CDR2 FQGNSA. V was pared by 6 bases and J by 9 bases, with 17 bases of the junction left unmatched. The CDR3: CASSSGTGNPQVAQYF. For the CDR3, the DNA is TGTGCCAGCAGTTCCGGGACAGGGAACCCCCAAGTGGCCCAGTACTTC. The whole variable domain, filled in from reference TRBV7-2 and TRBJ2-5, reads GAGVSQSPSNKVTEKGKDVELRCDPISGHTALYWYRQSLGQGLEFLIYFQGNSAPDKSGLPSDRFSAERTGGSVSTLTIQRTQQEDSAVYLCASSSGTGNPQVAQYFGPGTRLLVL.

A note on this clone: A far more abundant clone sits one base away, making this likely a read error. Other nucleotide sequences in the sample specify the same CDR3. The chain uses TRBV5-6 and TRBJ2-7, with 8 positions matching TRBD2. The CDR3 totals 14 residues. Germline V gene sequence: CDR1 SGHDT, CDR2 YYEEEE. The trim removed 2 bases at V and 3 bases at J, leaving 4 bases unmatched. This CDR3 reads CASSLGTSVYEQYF. CDR3 nucleotides: TGTGCCAGCAGCTTAGGGACTAGTGTCTACGAGCAGTACTTC.

The CDR3 loop is CSVGGGNLYNEQFF. CDR3 DNA: TGCAGCGTTGGGGGCGGGAATCTTTACAATGAGCAGTTCTTC. The V gene is TRBV29-1, the J gene TRBJ2-1, with D possibly being TRBD2 (6 bases). Trimming removed 4 bases from V and 4 bases from J, with 14 bases in between. The germline CDR1 and CDR2 sequences are SQVTM and ANQGSEA. The CDR3 is 14 residues long.

To note about this clone: A much larger clone lies a single base off, so this may be a read error. The chain employs TRBV5-1 and TRBJ2-2; D unclear. V dropped 7 bases and J dropped 0 bases, with 10 bases sitting between them. Germline assignment: CDR1 SGHRS and CDR2 YFSETQ. The CDR3 is 14 amino acids. The CDR3 here is CASSDLPNTGELFF. The CDR3 bases are TGCGCCAGCTCCGACCTACCGAACACCGGGGAGCTGTTTTTT.

The chain joins TRBV14 to TRBJ2-5; unclear D gene. The CDR3 length is 13 residues. Trimming stripped 4 bases from V and 3 bases from J, with 9 bases between. CDR1 and CDR2 (germline): SGHDN, FVKESK. CDR3 amino acids: CASSLWSKETQYF. DNA for the CDR3: TGTGCCAGCAGCCTTTGGTCTAAAGAGACCCAGTACTTC.

The V and J genes are TRBV7-8 and TRBJ2-7, with D uncertain. Per germline, CDR1 SGHVS and CDR2 FQNEAQ. The CDR3 is 11 amino acids. V gave up 6 bases and J gave up 4 bases, with 7 bases separating them. The CDR3 sequence: CASSLRYEQYF. CDR3 nucleotides: TGTGCCAGCAGTCTTAGGTACGAGCAGTACTTC.

This clone was seen more than once but under ten times. This sequence joins TRBV5-1 and TRBJ2-7; D is unclear. Trimming cost V 0 bases and J 2 bases, with 9 bases left between them. The CDR3 covers 14 residues. Germline V gives CDR1 SGHRS, CDR2 YFSETQ. The CDR3 DNA is TGCGCCAGCAGCTTGGAACTTCTAACCTACGAGCAGTACTTC. It is translated as CASSLELLTYEQYF. The full variable domain, rest sourced from reference TRBV5-1 and TRBJ2-7, is KAGVTQTPRYLIKTRGQQVTLSCSPISGHRSVSWYQQTPGQGLQFLFEYFSETQRNKGNFPGRFSGRQFSNSRSEMNVSTLELGDSALYLCASSLELLTYEQYFGPGTRLTVT.

Note on this clone: A far larger clone is one base from this, pointing to a likely read error. The chain recombines TRBV11-2 with TRBJ1-5; no clear D gene. The germline V and J ends were trimmed by 1 base and 7 bases, with 11 bases remaining between them. Germline lookup yields CDR1 SGHAT and CDR2 FQNNGV. This CDR3 has 14 residues. CDR3 protein: CASSLAEGEQPQHF. Here the CDR3 DNA reads TGTGCCAGCAGCTTAGCCGAGGGCGAGCAGCCCCAGCATTTT.

V is TRBV5-5 and J is TRBJ2-7, with 8 bases matching TRBD1. V was pared by 4 bases and J by 2 bases, with 8 bases of the junction left unmatched. Germline assignment: CDR1 SGHKS and CDR2 YYEKEE (reference sequence). The CDR3 has 15 amino acids. The CDR3 DNA is TGTGCCAGCAGCCTCCCCCTGACAGGGGCCTACGAGCAGTACTTC. Residues: CASSLPLTGAYEQYF.

The V gene is TRBV7-3, the J gene TRBJ2-1; TRBD2 matches at 11 bases. CDR1 SGHTA and CDR2 FQGTGA come from the germline V gene. The CDR3 totals 18 residues. J gave up 1 base and V 4 bases, and 9 bases lay outside the gene matches. CDR3 in amino acids: CASSSPGTSGLSYNEQFF. The CDR3 coding sequence is TGTGCCAGCAGCTCCCCCGGGACTAGCGGACTATCCTACAATGAGCAGTTCTTC.

This clone was seen once. This chain connects TRBV28 to TRBJ2-7; 14 nucleotides agree with TRBD2. Germline values: CDR1 MDHEN, CDR2 SYDVKM. The CDR3 is made up of 17 amino acids. V lost 0 bases and J lost 3; bases outside the gene matches: 4. The CDR3 bases are TGTGCCAGCAGTTTATGGCCCGGGACTAGCGGGAGCTACGAGCAGTACTTC. This codes for CASSLWPGTSGSYEQYF. The full variable domain, completed using reference TRBV28 and TRBJ2-7, is DVKVTQSSRYLVKRTGEKVFLECVQDMDHENMFWYRQDPGLGLRLIYFSYDVKMKEKGDIPEGYSVSREKKERFSLILESASTNQTSMYLCASSLWPGTSGSYEQYFGPGTRLTVT.

Comments on this clone: A read error may explain this, as a much larger clone is one base away. The chain is built from TRBV7-2 and TRBJ2-1; D is uncertain. Deletions cut 1 base from V and 0 bases from J, with 1 base between. Germline V gene lookup returns CDR1 SGHTA and CDR2 FQGNSA. The CDR3 spans 13 residues. The CDR3 coding sequence is TGTGCCAGCAGCTTAGGCTCCTACAATGAGCAGTTCTTC. Protein sequence: CASSLGSYNEQFF. Supplemented by reference TRBV7-2 and TRBJ2-1, the full variable domain reads GAGVSQSPSNKVTEKGKDVELRCDPISGHTALYWYRQSLGQGLEFLIYFQGNSAPDKSGLPSDRFSAERTGGSVSTLTIQRTQQEDSAVYLCASSLGSYNEQFFGPGTRLTVL.